A single sample gave rise to the 5 T cell receptor beta chains below, sequenced in a study of blood T cell repertoires in COVID-19. Using immunoSEQ multiplex PCR, the repertoire was profiled, and TCRdb retains in-frame clones only, with some absent. The table shows under 130,000 clones, with about 85% occurring only once. Sequencing was carried out using peripheral blood. Receptors were obtained from a man in his fifties with acute or convalescent COVID-19.

The chain recombines TRBV6-1 with TRBJ2-2; the match to TRBD2 covers 9 bases. Trimming removed 4 bases from V and 8 bases from J; junction bases left unmatched: 14. Per the germline V gene, CDR1 is MNHNS and CDR2 is SASEGT. The length of the CDR3 is 17 residues. CDR3 residues: CASSGLAVLLGGGELFF. In DNA, the CDR3 is TGTGCCAGCAGTGGACTAGCGGTTTTGTTGGGGGGTGGGGAGCTGTTTTTT.

The chain employs TRBV7-3 and TRBJ2-1; 8 bases align to TRBD2. This CDR3 spans 15 amino acids. Per germline, CDR1 SGHTA and CDR2 FQGTGA. V lost 0 bases, J lost 5 bases, and 3 bases stayed unmatched. The CDR3 protein is CASSLTSGGNNEQFF. The CDR3, as DNA: TGTGCCAGCAGCTTAACGTCGGGGGGGAACAATGAGCAGTTCTTC.

The chain has TRBV27 and TRBJ2-7; the match to TRBD2 covers 11 bases. Germline V CDR1 and CDR2: MNHEY, SMNVEV (reference sequence). V lost 5 bases, J lost 4 bases, and 10 bases stayed unmatched. This CDR3 region has 16 residues. The CDR3 bases are TGTGCCAGCAGTCCTACGACTTTAGCGGGAGGGTACGAGCAGTACTTC. This encodes CASSPTTLAGGYEQYF.

The genes are TRBV11-2 and TRBJ2-7; 10 nucleotides match TRBD2. The length of the CDR3 is 17 residues. V shed 0 bases, J shed 0 bases, and the junction held 5 bases outside the gene matches. CDR1 and CDR2 from the germline V gene are SGHAT and FQNNGV. CDR3 sequence: CASSLDPLAGVSYEQYF. CDR3 in DNA: TGTGCCAGCAGCTTAGATCCCCTAGCGGGGGTCTCCTACGAGCAGTACTTC.

The chain combines TRBV7-9 with TRBJ2-1, with D possibly matching TRBD1 (8 bases). This CDR3 is 15 amino acids long. V was shortened by 5 bases and J by 0 bases, with 11 bases between the two germline ends. CDR1 is SEHNR and CDR2 is FQNEAQ in the germline V gene (reference sequence). CDR3: CASSHRGGSYNEQFF. CDR3 bases: TGTGCCAGCAGCCACAGGGGGGGCTCCTACAATGAGCAGTTCTTC.